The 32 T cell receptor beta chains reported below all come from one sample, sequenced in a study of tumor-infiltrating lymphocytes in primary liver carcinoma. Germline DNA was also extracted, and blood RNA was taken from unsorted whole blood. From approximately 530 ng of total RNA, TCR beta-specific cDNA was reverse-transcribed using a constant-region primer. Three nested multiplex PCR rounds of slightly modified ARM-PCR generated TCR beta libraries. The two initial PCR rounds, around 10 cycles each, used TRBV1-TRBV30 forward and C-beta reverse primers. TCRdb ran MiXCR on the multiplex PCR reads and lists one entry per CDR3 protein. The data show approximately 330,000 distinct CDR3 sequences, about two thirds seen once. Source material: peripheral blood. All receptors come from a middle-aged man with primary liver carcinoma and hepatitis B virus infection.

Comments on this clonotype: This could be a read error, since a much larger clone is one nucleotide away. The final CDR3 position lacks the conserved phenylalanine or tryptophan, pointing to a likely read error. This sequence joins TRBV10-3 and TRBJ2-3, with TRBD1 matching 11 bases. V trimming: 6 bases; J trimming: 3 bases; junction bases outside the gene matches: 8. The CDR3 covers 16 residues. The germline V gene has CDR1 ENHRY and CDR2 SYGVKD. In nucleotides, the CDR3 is TGTGCCATCAGGACTGGACAGGGGGCTTCTACAGATACGCAGTATCTT. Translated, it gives CAIRTGQGASTDTQYL.

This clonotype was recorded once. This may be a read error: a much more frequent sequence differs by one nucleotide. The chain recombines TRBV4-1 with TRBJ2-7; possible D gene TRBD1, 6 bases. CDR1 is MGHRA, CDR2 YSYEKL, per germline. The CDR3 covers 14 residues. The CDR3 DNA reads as TGCGCCGGCAGCCAAAGATTACAGGGAGACGAGCAGTACTTC. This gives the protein CAGSQRLQGDEQYF.

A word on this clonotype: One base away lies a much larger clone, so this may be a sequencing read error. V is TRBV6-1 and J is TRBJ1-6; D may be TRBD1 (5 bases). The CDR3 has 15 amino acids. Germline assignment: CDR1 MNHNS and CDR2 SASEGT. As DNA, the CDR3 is TGTGCCAGCAGTGCCCAGACGGTCCAGGGTTCACCCCTCAACTTT. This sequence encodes CASSAQTVQGSPLNF.

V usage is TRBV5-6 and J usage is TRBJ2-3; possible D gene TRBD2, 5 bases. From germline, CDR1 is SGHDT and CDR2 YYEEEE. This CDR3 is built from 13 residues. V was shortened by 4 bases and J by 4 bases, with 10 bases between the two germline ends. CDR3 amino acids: CASSIGSADTQYF. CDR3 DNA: TGTGCCAGCAGCATAGGGAGCGCAGATACGCAGTATTTT.

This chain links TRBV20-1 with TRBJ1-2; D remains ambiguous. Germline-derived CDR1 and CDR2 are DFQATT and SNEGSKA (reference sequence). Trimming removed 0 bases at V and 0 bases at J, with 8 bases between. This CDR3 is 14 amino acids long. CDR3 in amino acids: CSARDHGANYGYTF. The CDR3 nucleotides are TGCAGTGCTAGAGACCACGGAGCTAACTATGGCTACACCTTC.

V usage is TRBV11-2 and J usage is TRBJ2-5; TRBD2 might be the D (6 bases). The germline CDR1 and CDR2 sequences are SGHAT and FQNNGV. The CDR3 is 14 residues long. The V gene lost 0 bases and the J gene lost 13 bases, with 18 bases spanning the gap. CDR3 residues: CASSLETGDYERYF. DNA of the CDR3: TGTGCCAGCAGCTTAGAAACGGGAGACTACGAGCGGTACTTC.

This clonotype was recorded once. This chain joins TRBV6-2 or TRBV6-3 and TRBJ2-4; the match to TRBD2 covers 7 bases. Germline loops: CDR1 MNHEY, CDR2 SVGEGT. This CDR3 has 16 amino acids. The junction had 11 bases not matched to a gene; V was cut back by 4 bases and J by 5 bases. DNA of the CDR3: TGTGCCAGCAGTTTTCCTATCGCCGGACTAGAAAACATTCAGTACTTC. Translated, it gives CASSFPIAGLENIQYF.

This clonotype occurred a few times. CDR3 in amino acids: CSASGTSYQPQHF. CDR3 nucleotides: TGCAGTGCTAGTGGGACATCTTACCAGCCCCAGCATTTT. The gene calls are TRBV20-1 and TRBJ1-5; tentatively, D is TRBD1 (6 bases). V lost 3 bases and J lost 7, with 13 bases in between. The germline V gene has CDR1 DFQATT and CDR2 SNEGSKA (reference sequence). The CDR3 runs 13 residues.

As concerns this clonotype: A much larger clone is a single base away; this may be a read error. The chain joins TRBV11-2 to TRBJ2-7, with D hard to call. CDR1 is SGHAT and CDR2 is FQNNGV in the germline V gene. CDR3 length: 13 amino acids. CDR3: CASSATRSCEQYF. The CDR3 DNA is TGTGCCAGCAGCGCTACACGCTCCTGCGAGCAGTACTTC.

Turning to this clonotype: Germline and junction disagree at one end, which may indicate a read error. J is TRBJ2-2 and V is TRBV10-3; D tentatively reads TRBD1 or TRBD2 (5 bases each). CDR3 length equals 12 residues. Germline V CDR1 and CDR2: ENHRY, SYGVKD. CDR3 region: CAIGLGAGELSF. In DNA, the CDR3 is TGTGCCATAGGCCTAGGGGCCGGGGAGCTGTCTTTT.

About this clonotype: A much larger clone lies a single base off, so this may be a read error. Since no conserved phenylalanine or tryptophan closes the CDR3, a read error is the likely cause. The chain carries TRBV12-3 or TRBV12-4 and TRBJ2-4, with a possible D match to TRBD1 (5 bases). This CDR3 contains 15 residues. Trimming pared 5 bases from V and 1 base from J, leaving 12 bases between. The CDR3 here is CASSVQVAAKNIQYV. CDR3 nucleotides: TGTGCCAGCAGTGTACAGGTTGCGGCCAAAAACATTCAGTACGTC.

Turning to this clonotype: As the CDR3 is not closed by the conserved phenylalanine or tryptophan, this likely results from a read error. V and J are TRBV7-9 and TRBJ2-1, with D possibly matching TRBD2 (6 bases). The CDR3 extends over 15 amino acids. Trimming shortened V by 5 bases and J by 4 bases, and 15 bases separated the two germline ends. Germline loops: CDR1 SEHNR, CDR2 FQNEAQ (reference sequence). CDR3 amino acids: CASSHTSRPYNEQFL. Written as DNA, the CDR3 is TGTGCCAGCAGCCATACTAGCAGACCTTACAATGAGCAGTTCCTC.

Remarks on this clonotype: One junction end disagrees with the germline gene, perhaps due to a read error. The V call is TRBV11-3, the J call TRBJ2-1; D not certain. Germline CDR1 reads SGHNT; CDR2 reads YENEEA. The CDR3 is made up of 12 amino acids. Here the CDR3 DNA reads TGTGCCAGGAGCTTACATTTGGGTGAGCAGTTCTTC. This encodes CARSLHLGEQFF.

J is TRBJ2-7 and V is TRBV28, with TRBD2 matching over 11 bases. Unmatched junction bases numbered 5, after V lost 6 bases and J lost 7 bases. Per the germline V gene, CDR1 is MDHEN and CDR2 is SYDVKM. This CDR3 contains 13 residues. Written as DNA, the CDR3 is TGTGCCAGCAGACGTACTAGCGGGAGTGAGCAGTACTTC. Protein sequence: CASRRTSGSEQYF.

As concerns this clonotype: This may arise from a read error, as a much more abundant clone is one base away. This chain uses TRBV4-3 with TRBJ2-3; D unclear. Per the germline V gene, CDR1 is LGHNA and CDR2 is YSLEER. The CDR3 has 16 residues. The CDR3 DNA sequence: TGCGCCAGCAGGCAAGGCGGCAGCCCTAGCACAGATACGCAGTATTTT. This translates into CASRQGGSPSTDTQYF.

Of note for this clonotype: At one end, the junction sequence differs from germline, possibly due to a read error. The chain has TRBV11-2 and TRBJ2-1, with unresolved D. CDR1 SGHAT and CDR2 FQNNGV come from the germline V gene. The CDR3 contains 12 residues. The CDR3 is CSSSLVYNEQLF. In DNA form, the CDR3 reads TGTTCCAGCAGCTTAGTGTACAATGAGCAGCTCTTC.

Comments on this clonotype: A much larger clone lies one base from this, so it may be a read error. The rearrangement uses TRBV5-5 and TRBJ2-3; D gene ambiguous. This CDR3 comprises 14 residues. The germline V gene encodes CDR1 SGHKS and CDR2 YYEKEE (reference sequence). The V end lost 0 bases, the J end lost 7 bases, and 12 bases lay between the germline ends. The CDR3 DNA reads TGTGCCAGCAGCTTGGGGGCTGCCGCTAATACGCAGTATTTT. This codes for CASSLGAAANTQYF.

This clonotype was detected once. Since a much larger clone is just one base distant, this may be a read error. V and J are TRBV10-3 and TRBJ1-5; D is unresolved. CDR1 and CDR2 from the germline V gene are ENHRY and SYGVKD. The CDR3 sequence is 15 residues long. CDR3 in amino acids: CAVRSDLAHNEPQHF. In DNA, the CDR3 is TGTGCCGTCAGGTCGGACCTGGCCCACAATGAGCCCCAGCATTTT.

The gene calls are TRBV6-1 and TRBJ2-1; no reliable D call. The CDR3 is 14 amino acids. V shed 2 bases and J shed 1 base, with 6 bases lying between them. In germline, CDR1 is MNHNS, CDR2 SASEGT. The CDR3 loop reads CASSEWRSYNEQFF. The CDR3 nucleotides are TGTGCCAGCAGTGAATGGCGGTCCTACAATGAGCAGTTCTTC.

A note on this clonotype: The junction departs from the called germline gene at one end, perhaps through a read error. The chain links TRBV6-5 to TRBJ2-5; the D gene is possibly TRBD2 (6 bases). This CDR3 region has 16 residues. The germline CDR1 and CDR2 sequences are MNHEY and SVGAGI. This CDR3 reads CASNYSTPPSEKTQYF. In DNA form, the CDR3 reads TGTGCCAGCAATTACTCGACCCCTCCTAGCGAAAAGACCCAGTACTTC.

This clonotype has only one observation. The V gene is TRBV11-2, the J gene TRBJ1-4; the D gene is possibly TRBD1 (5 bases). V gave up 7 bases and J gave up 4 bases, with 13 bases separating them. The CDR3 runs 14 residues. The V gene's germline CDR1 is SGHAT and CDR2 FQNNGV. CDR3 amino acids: CASISGTDNEKLFF. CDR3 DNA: TGTGCCAGCATCTCCGGGACTGATAATGAAAAACTGTTTTTT.

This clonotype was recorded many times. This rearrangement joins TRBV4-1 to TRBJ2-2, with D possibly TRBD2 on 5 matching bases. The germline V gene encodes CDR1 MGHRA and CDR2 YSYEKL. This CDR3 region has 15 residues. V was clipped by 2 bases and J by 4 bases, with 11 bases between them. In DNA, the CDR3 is TGCGCCAGCAGCCAACAGGCTAGCCCCACCGGGGAGCTGTTTTTT. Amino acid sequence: CASSQQASPTGELFF.

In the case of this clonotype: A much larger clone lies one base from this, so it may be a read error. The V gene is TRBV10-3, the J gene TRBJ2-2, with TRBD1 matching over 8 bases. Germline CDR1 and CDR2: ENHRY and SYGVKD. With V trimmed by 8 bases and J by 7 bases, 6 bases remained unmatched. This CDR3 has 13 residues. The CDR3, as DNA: TGTGCCATCGGGCCGACAGGGGACGGGGAGCTGTTTTTT. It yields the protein CAIGPTGDGELFF.

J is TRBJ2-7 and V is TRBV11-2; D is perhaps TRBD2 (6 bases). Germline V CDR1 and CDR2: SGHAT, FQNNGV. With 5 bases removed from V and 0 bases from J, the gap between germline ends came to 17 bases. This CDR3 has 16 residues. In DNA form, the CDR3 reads TGTGCCAGCAGCCCGGGGGTGGGCAGGAACTCCTACGAGCAGTACTTC. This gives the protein CASSPGVGRNSYEQYF. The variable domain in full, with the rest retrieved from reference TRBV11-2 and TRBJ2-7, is EAGVAQSPRYKIIEKRQSVAFWCNPISGHATLYWYQQILGQGPKLLIQFQNNGVVDDSQLPKDRFSAERLKGVDSTLKIQPAKLEDSAVYLCASSPGVGRNSYEQYFGPGTRLTVT.

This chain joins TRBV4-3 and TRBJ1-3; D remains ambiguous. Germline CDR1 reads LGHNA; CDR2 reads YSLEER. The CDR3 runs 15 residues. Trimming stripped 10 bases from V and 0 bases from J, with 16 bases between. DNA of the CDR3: TGCGCCAATAGCCAACCGACCCACTCTGGAAACACCATATATTTT. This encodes CANSQPTHSGNTIYF.

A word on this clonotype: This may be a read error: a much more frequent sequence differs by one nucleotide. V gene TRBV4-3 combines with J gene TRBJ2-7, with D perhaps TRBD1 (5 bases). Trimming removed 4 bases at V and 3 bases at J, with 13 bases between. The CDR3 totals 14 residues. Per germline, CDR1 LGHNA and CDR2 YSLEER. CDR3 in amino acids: CASSREARDYEQYF. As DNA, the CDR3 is TGCGCCAGCAGCCGAGAGGCCAGGGACTACGAGCAGTACTTC.

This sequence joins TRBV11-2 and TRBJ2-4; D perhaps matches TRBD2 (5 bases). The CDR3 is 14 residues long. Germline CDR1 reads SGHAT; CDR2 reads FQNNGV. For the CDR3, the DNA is TGTACAAGCAGCCTAGGAGGTAGCAAAAACATTCAGTACTTC. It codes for CTSSLGGSKNIQYF.

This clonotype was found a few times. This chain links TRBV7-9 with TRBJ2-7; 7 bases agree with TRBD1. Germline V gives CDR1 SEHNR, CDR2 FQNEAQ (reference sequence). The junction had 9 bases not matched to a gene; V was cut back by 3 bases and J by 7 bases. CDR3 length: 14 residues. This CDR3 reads CASSFDRDVGEQYF. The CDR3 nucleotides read TGTGCCAGCAGCTTCGACAGGGATGTTGGGGAGCAGTACTTC.

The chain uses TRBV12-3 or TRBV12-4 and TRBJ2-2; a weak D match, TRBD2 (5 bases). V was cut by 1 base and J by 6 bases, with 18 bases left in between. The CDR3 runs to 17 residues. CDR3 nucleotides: TGTGCCAGCAGTTTAGAGTTGGCGAGAGGGCCGTCCGGGGAGCTGTTTTTT. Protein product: CASSLELARGPSGELFF.

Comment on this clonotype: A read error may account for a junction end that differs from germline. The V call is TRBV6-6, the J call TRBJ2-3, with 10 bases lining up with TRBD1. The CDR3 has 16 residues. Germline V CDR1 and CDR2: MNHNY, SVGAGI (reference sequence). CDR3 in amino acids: CAGSSRQGAFTDTQYF. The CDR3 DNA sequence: TGTGCCGGCAGTTCGAGACAGGGGGCGTTCACAGATACGCAGTATTTT.

CDR3 bases: TGTGCCAGCACCCGACAGGTGGATGTTGGCACAGATACGCAGTATTTT. Amino acid sequence: CASTRQVDVGTDTQYF. J is TRBJ2-3 and V is TRBV6-2 or TRBV6-3; D is perhaps TRBD1 (6 bases). Trimming removed 7 bases at V and 1 base at J, with 18 bases between. The germline V gene encodes CDR1 MNHEY and CDR2 SVGEGT. The CDR3 totals 16 residues.

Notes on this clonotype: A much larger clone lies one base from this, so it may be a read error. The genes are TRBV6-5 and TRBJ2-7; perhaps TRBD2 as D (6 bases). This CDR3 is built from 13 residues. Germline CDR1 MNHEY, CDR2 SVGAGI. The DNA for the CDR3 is TGTGCCAGCAGAGGTCGGGGGACCTACGAGCACTACTTC. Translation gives CASRGRGTYEHYF.